The 28 T cell receptor beta chains below were found in one sample sequenced in a study of cytomegalovirus exposure and HLA in healthy donors. 60 Vbeta and 13 Jbeta primers were used in PCR. Clones were sequenced by immunoSEQ multiplex PCR, and TCRdb holds only the in-frame ones, with some missing. This table has around 180,000 clones, just under 80% appearing once. The sequenced sample was PBMCs. The receptor set was obtained from a woman in her 30s in good health and CMV-seropositive.

The V call is TRBV28, the J call TRBJ1-1, with a tentative D call TRBD1 (5 bases). The CDR3 length is 12 residues. The ends were cut back, 5 bases at V and 5 bases at J, with 9 bases in the middle. CDR1 is MDHEN, CDR2 SYDVKM, per germline. The chain's CDR3 is CASSRRGTEAFF. DNA for the CDR3: TGTGCCAGCAGTCGGCGGGGGACTGAAGCTTTCTTT.

The chain employs TRBV5-1 and TRBJ2-5, with 10 bases identical to TRBD2. With the DNA end fitting TRBJ2-7 better, the J assignment may be wrong. This CDR3 is built from 15 residues. Germline lookup yields CDR1 SGHRS and CDR2 YFSETQ. In DNA, the CDR3 is TGCGCCAGCAGCTTGGAGCCTAGCGGGAGCTACGAGCAGTACTTC. It encodes CASSLEPSGSYEQYF.

This chain links TRBV6-1 with TRBJ2-1, with a possible D match to TRBD2 (6 bases). Deletions cut 3 bases from V and 4 bases from J, with 13 bases between. From germline, CDR1 is MNHNS and CDR2 SASEGT. The CDR3 extends over 15 amino acids. CDR3 amino acids: CASSERTIQYNEQFF. The CDR3 region has the DNA TGTGCCAGCAGTGAGAGGACTATCCAGTACAATGAGCAGTTCTTC.

The chain employs TRBV11-1 and TRBJ2-7; the match to TRBD1 covers 9 bases. V was clipped by 2 bases and J by 1 base; unmatched bases: 3. The CDR3 spans 15 residues. Germline values: CDR1 SGHAT, CDR2 FQDESV (reference sequence). CDR3 protein: CASSLRGTGSYEQYF. DNA of the CDR3: TGTGCCAGCAGCTTACGAGGGACAGGGTCCTACGAGCAGTACTTC. Combining the CDR3 with reference TRBV11-1 and TRBJ2-7 gives the whole variable domain EAEVAQSPRYKITEKSQAVAFWCDPISGHATLYWYRQILGQGPELLVQFQDESVVDDSQLPKDRFSAERLKGVDSTLKIQPAELGDSAMYLCASSLRGTGSYEQYFGPGTRLTVT.

This rearrangement joins TRBV25-1 to TRBJ2-1, with 7 positions matching TRBD1. J gave up 3 bases and V 6 bases, and 2 bases lay outside the gene matches. Germline-derived CDR1 and CDR2 are MGHDK and SYGVNS. This CDR3 contains 13 residues. The CDR3 DNA is TGTGCCAGCAGGGGGACAGACTACAATGAGCAGTTCTTC. It encodes CASRGTDYNEQFF. The whole variable domain, filled in from reference TRBV25-1 and TRBJ2-1, reads EADIYQTPRYLVIGTGKKITLECSQTMGHDKMYWYQQDPGMELHLIHYSYGVNSTEKGDLSSESTVSRIRTEHFPLTLESARPSHTSQYLCASRGTDYNEQFFGPGTRLTVL.

V and J are TRBV2 and TRBJ1-5; TRBD1 aligns across 7 bases. Germline V gives CDR1 SNHLY, CDR2 FYNNEI. The CDR3 is 14 amino acids. V gave up 4 bases and J gave up 4 bases; unmatched junction bases: 4. The CDR3 DNA is TGTGCCAGCAGTGTACAGGGGCGGAATCAGCCCCAGCATTTT. It encodes CASSVQGRNQPQHF.

This chain connects TRBV28 to TRBJ2-7, with 7 positions matching TRBD1. Germline CDR1 MDHEN, CDR2 SYDVKM. V shed 7 bases, J shed 0 bases, and the junction held 9 bases outside the gene matches. CDR3 size: 15 residues. Here the CDR3 DNA reads TGTGCCAGCAACCCCCGGGACAGATTCTCCTACGAGCAGTACTTC. It is translated as CASNPRDRFSYEQYF. Together with reference TRBV28 and TRBJ2-7, the CDR3 gives the full variable domain: DVKVTQSSRYLVKRTGEKVFLECVQDMDHENMFWYRQDPGLGLRLIYFSYDVKMKEKGDIPEGYSVSREKKERFSLILESASTNQTSMYLCASNPRDRFSYEQYFGPGTRLTVT.

The V call is TRBV29-1, the J call TRBJ2-7; D perhaps matches TRBD1 (6 bases). V dropped 3 bases and J dropped 7 bases, with 16 bases sitting between them. Per the germline V gene, CDR1 is SQVTM and CDR2 is ANQGSEA. This CDR3 comprises 13 residues. The CDR3 here is CSVEGPRGGEQYF. The CDR3 region has the DNA TGCAGCGTTGAGGGACCGAGAGGGGGAGAGCAGTACTTC.

The chain joins TRBV29-1 to TRBJ2-7; D remains unclear. Germline V gene sequence: CDR1 SQVTM, CDR2 ANQGSEA. This CDR3 contains 14 residues. Trimming stripped 1 base from V and 0 bases from J, with 10 bases between. In DNA, the CDR3 is TGCAGCGTTGAAGGCGGTGGATTCTCCTACGAGCAGTACTTC. This translates into CSVEGGGFSYEQYF.

Only a few counts were recorded for this clone. The chain recombines TRBV6-5 with TRBJ1-1, with 9 positions matching TRBD1. Germline V gene sequence: CDR1 MNHEY, CDR2 SVGAGI. The CDR3 length is 11 residues. J lost 8 bases, V lost 6 bases, and 1 base had no gene match. The CDR3 bases are TGTGCCAGCAGCACAGGGGGCGAAGCTTTCTTT. Translated: CASSTGGEAFF.

The chain combines TRBV5-1 with TRBJ2-7; 10 nucleotides align to TRBD1. V dropped 6 bases and J dropped 6; count of bases not matched to a gene: 6. CDR1 and CDR2 from the germline V gene are SGHRS and YFSETQ. The CDR3 contains 13 residues. CDR3 in amino acids: CASTGTGVFEQYF. The CDR3 DNA is TGCGCCAGCACCGGGACAGGGGTCTTCGAGCAGTACTTC.

This chain links TRBV28 with TRBJ1-2; D possibly corresponds to TRBD1 (6 bases). The CDR3 loop spans 14 amino acids. Trimming removed 10 bases from V and 6 bases from J, with 21 bases in between. CDR1 is MDHEN, CDR2 SYDVKM, per germline. The CDR3 DNA is TGTGCCATTCCTGGGGGCAGGGGTAAAAATGGCTACACCTTC. Protein product: CAIPGGRGKNGYTF.

The chain carries TRBV28 and TRBJ1-4; tentative D call: TRBD1 (5 bases). V lost 6 bases and J lost 0, with 11 bases in between. This CDR3 is 15 amino acids long. Germline V lookup: CDR1 MDHEN, CDR2 SYDVKM. The CDR3 here is CASSETAATNEKLFF. The CDR3 DNA reads TGTGCCAGCAGCGAGACAGCTGCAACTAATGAAAAACTGTTTTTT.

This clone has just one count. J is TRBJ2-3 and V is TRBV9; TRBD1 agrees at 7 bases. The CDR3 covers 14 residues. Trimming cost V 8 bases and J 4 bases; bases outside gene matches: 10. CDR1 and CDR2 (germline): SGDLS, YYNGEE. Written as DNA, the CDR3 is TGTGCCAGTTCTAGACAGGGTGATGCAGATACGCAGTATTTT. Translating gives CASSRQGDADTQYF.

This clone appeared a few times. In DNA form, the CDR3 reads TGTGCCAGCAGCCCTTCGTGGGGCCCCGGGTGGACTGAAGCTTTCTTT. Its translation is CASSPSWGPGWTEAFF. The chain recombines TRBV13 with TRBJ1-1; TRBD1 is a possible D gene (5 bases). With 5 bases removed from V and 5 bases from J, the gap between germline ends came to 21 bases. The CDR3 loop spans 16 amino acids. Germline values: CDR1 PRHDT, CDR2 FYEKMQ (reference sequence).

The chain couples TRBV18 to TRBJ2-7; weak D call: TRBD1 (5 bases). This CDR3 has 13 amino acids. V shed 3 bases and J shed 2 bases, with 8 bases lying between them. CDR1 and CDR2 (germline): KGHSH, LQKENI. DNA for the CDR3: TGTGCCAGCTCACCTACAGGTACCTACGAGCAGTACTTC. Its translation: CASSPTGTYEQYF.

The chain has TRBV5-4 and TRBJ1-2; the match to TRBD1 covers 7 bases. The germline CDR1 and CDR2 sequences are SGHNT and YYREEE (reference sequence). The CDR3 extends over 14 amino acids. Unmatched junction bases numbered 2, after V lost 1 base and J lost 2 bases. The CDR3 is CASSLPGGNYGYTF. CDR3 nucleotides: TGTGCCAGCAGCTTGCCAGGGGGGAACTATGGCTACACCTTC.

The rearrangement joins TRBV5-1 to TRBJ1-1; 7 nucleotides line up with TRBD1. With V trimmed by 6 bases and J by 1 base, 6 bases remained unmatched. Germline assignment: CDR1 SGHRS and CDR2 YFSETQ. There are 14 residues in the CDR3. The DNA for the CDR3 is TGCGCCAGCACCGAAAGACAGGGGAACACTGAAGCTTTCTTT. This translates into CASTERQGNTEAFF.

The CDR3 DNA follows: TGTGCCAGCAGCTTGACGGCTAGCGGGAGATACGAGCAGTACTTC. Residues: CASSLTASGRYEQYF. J is TRBJ2-7 and V is TRBV5-4; 10 positions match TRBD2. Germline CDR1 SGHNT, CDR2 YYREEE (reference sequence). This CDR3 contains 15 residues. V was pared by 1 base and J by 4 bases, with 5 bases of the junction left unmatched.

The CDR3 DNA follows: TGTGCCACCAGCAGAGGTATGGGGGCGAGCAATCAGCCCCAGCATTTT. It specifies CATSRGMGASNQPQHF. V gene TRBV15 combines with J gene TRBJ1-5; TRBD1 might be the D (6 bases). This CDR3 contains 16 residues. V lost 1 base, J lost 1 base, and 11 bases lay in between. The germline CDR1 and CDR2 sequences are LNHNV and YYDKDF (reference sequence).

The V call is TRBV6-1, the J call TRBJ2-7; D possibly corresponds to TRBD1 (6 bases). CDR3 size: 14 residues. V was clipped by 6 bases and J by 4 bases, with 16 bases between them. Per the germline V gene, CDR1 is MNHNS and CDR2 is SASEGT. CDR3: CASSRDTTAYEQYF. The CDR3, as DNA: TGTGCCAGCAGCCGGGACACAACAGCTTACGAGCAGTACTTC.

V is TRBV7-9 and J is TRBJ2-5; D unresolved. Germline CDR1 is SEHNR and CDR2 is FQNEAQ (reference sequence). V was pared by 0 bases and J by 7 bases, with 9 bases between. The CDR3 runs to 13 residues. The CDR3 is CASSLALGATQYF. CDR3 sequence (DNA): TGTGCCAGCAGCTTAGCGCTCGGTGCGACCCAGTACTTC.

This clone appeared once. The J gene is TRBJ2-7, the V gene TRBV11-2, with 10 bases aligning to TRBD1. V lost 4 bases and J lost 3; bases outside the gene matches: 3. CDR3 length: 14 residues. Germline V gene data show CDR1 as SGHAT and CDR2 as FQNNGV. CDR3 DNA sequence: TGTGCCAGCAGCTCGACAGGGGGCCACTACGAGCAGTACTTC. Protein product: CASSSTGGHYEQYF.

V is TRBV11-2 and J is TRBJ1-3; TRBD1 is a possible D gene (6 bases). Germline assignment: CDR1 SGHAT and CDR2 FQNNGV. V dropped 5 bases and J dropped 0 bases, with 14 bases sitting between them. This CDR3 spans 16 amino acids. DNA for the CDR3: TGTGCCAGCAGCGCCGACCTAGGGGGCTCTGGAAACACCATATATTTT. Translated, it gives CASSADLGGSGNTIYF.

The gene calls are TRBV11-2 and TRBJ2-1; D is unresolved. V was shortened by 3 bases and J by 4 bases, with 4 bases between the two germline ends. The CDR3 is 12 residues long. Looked up from germline, CDR1 is SGHAT and CDR2 is FQNNGV. The CDR3 protein is CASSFVYNEQFF. The CDR3 DNA is TGTGCCAGCAGCTTCGTGTACAATGAGCAGTTCTTC.

The rearrangement links TRBV27 to TRBJ2-7; 8 bases align to TRBD1. J was trimmed by 7 bases and V by 2 bases; bases with no gene match: 10. Per germline, CDR1 MNHEY and CDR2 SMNVEV (reference sequence). The CDR3 loop spans 15 amino acids. CDR3 sequence: CASSLVRTGLGEQYF. CDR3 sequence (DNA): TGTGCCAGCAGTTTAGTACGGACAGGGTTGGGGGAGCAGTACTTC.

V is TRBV5-6 and J is TRBJ2-1; D is unclear. V lost 2 bases and J lost 4, with 7 bases in between. Germline lookup yields CDR1 SGHDT and CDR2 YYEEEE. The CDR3 sequence is 13 residues long. This chain's CDR3 is CASSFTIYNEQFF. The CDR3 DNA reads TGTGCCAGCAGCTTCACTATTTACAATGAGCAGTTCTTC. Variable domain in full (rest from reference TRBV5-6 and TRBJ2-1): DAGVTQSPTHLIKTRGQQVTLRCSPKSGHDTVSWYQQALGQGPQFIFQYYEEEERQRGNFPDRFSGHQFPNYSSELNVNALLLGDSALYLCASSFTIYNEQFFGPGTRLTVL.

This clone was seen a handful of times. This chain joins TRBV15 and TRBJ1-2; a weak D match, TRBD1 (5 bases). Germline V gives CDR1 LNHNV, CDR2 YYDKDF (reference sequence). V was cut by 0 bases and J by 4 bases, with 15 bases left in between. The CDR3 has 16 amino acids. In DNA form, the CDR3 reads TGTGCCACCAGCAGAGATCGGGGGTCCGGATCCTATGGCTACACCTTC. Its translation: CATSRDRGSGSYGYTF.